These T cell receptor beta chains were read from a single sample in a study of cytomegalovirus exposure and HLA in healthy donors. TCRdb's table, derived via immunoSEQ multiplex PCR, lists solely in-frame clones and lacks some. The data show approximately 250,000 clones, around 80% seen once. The specimen sequenced was PBMCs. These receptors all come from a boy between 10 and 17 years old in good health and CMV-seronegative. Each CDR3 is given with its conserved first and last residue. The D gene is left open where the match is weak. Clone size is shown for a subset of rows, as once, few, many or a class of expanded clone.

V gene	clone size	D gene	J gene	CDR3 protein	CDR3 DNA
TRBV2	once	-	TRBJ2-1	CASTLASSYNEQFF	TGTGCCAGCACCCTAGCGAGCTCCTACAATGAGCAGTTCTTC
TRBV5-6	-	-	TRBJ1-2	CASSYSSQGYTF	TGTGCCAGCAGCTACTCCTCACAGGGCTACACCTTC
TRBV29-1	-	TRBD1	TRBJ1-1	CSVERGQEAFF	TGCAGCGTTGAAAGGGGGCAGGAAGCTTTCTTT
TRBV10-3	-	-	TRBJ1-1	CAITQGNTEAFF	TGTGCCATCACTCAGGGGAACACTGAAGCTTTCTTT
TRBV6-1	once	TRBD2	TRBJ2-1	CASSGRLAGGVNEQFF	TGTGCCAGCAGTGGACGACTAGCGGGGGGAGTAAATGAGCAGTTCTTC
TRBV4-2	-	TRBD1	TRBJ2-7	CASSQDTSGGSYEQYF	TGTGCCAGCAGCCAAGACACTTCAGGGGGCTCGTACGAGCAGTACTTC
TRBV10-2	-	-	TRBJ1-1	CASSESKLAVNTEAFF	TGCGCCAGCAGTGAGTCGAAGTTGGCGGTGAACACTGAAGCTTTCTTT
TRBV4-2	-	TRBD2	TRBJ2-2	CASSQGLAGGTNTGELFF	TGTGCCAGCAGCCAAGGACTAGCGGGGGGCACGAACACCGGGGAGCTGTTTTTT
TRBV7-2	-	-	TRBJ2-1	CASSLWTGGDEQFF	TGTGCCAGCAGCTTATGGACCGGCGGGGATGAGCAGTTCTTC
TRBV29-1	-	-	TRBJ2-7	CSVEPLAGEANF	TGCAGCGTTGAACCCCTGGCAGGGGAAGCCAACTTC
TRBV9	-	-	TRBJ1-2	CASSLGQNYGYTF	TGTGCCAGCAGCCTAGGACAGAACTATGGCTACACCTTC
TRBV27	few	-	TRBJ2-3	CASSYTPTDTQYF	TGTGCCAGCAGTTACACCCCCACAGATACGCAGTATTTT
TRBV19	-	-	TRBJ1-1	CASSKRQGGPEAFF	TGTGCCAGTAGTAAGCGTCAGGGTGGACCCGAAGCTTTCTTT
TRBV7-2	-	TRBD2	TRBJ2-3	CASSLVGPSGSYSTDTQYF	TGTGCCAGCAGCTTAGTAGGGCCTAGCGGGAGTTACAGCACAGATACGCAGTATTTT
TRBV5-4	-	TRBD1	TRBJ2-5	CASSSQRTGLGETQYF	TGTGCCAGCAGCTCGCAGAGGACAGGGCTGGGGGAGACCCAGTACTTC
TRBV5-1	-	-	TRBJ2-7	CASSLGQAAYEQYF	TGCGCCAGCAGCTTGGGACAGGCCGCCTACGAGCAGTACTTC
TRBV6-6	-	-	TRBJ1-3	CASSGRGGAAGNTIYF	TGTGCCAGCAGTGGTCGAGGGGGGGCAGCTGGAAACACCATATATTTT
TRBV11-3	-	-	TRBJ2-1	CASSPFGGGGNEQFF	TGTGCCAGCAGCCCTTTTGGGGGAGGGGGCAATGAGCAGTTCTTC
TRBV10-3	-	TRBD1	TRBJ2-3	CAISDRGGPTDTQYF	TGTGCCATCAGTGATAGAGGGGGCCCGACAGATACGCAGTATTTT
TRBV6-1	-	TRBD1	TRBJ2-7	CASISGQGGYEQYF	TGTGCCAGTATCTCCGGACAGGGGGGCTACGAGCAGTACTTC
TRBV30	-	-	TRBJ2-7	CAWSQQGMFYEQYF	TGTGCCTGGAGTCAGCAGGGGATGTTCTACGAGCAGTACTTC
TRBV14	-	-	TRBJ2-7	CASSPRIDNERYEQYF	TGTGCCAGCAGCCCCAGGATCGACAACGAAAGGTACGAGCAGTACTTC
TRBV7-2	once	-	TRBJ1-2	CASTMSPRSGYTF	TGTGCCAGCACCATGAGTCCTAGGAGTGGCTACACCTTC
TRBV6-6	-	-	TRBJ1-2	CASSYSTEGYTF	TGTGCCAGCAGTTACTCGACAGAAGGCTACACCTTC
TRBV27	-	-	TRBJ1-1	CASSLRVYTEAFF	TGTGCCAGCAGTTTACGCGTTTACACTGAAGCTTTCTTT
TRBV14	few	-	TRBJ1-1	CASSQSVRSKAFF	TGTGCCAGCAGCCAGTCAGTTAGGAGCAAAGCTTTCTTT
TRBV27	-	-	TRBJ2-7	CASSTTGPYEQYF	TGTGCCAGCAGTACTACAGGCCCCTACGAGCAGTACTTC
TRBV6-5	-	-	TRBJ1-5	CASSYSSGGNQPQHF	TGTGCCAGCAGTTACTCGTCGGGAGGCAATCAGCCCCAGCATTTT
TRBV2	-	-	TRBJ1-2	CASRADFYGYGYTF	TGTGCCAGCAGGGCTGACTTTTATGGATATGGCTACACCTTC
TRBV6-1	-	TRBD2	TRBJ2-1	CASSEAGTSGGIYNEQFF	TGTGCCAGCAGTGAAGCTGGGACTAGCGGCGGGATTTACAATGAGCAGTTCTTC
TRBV10-2	-	-	TRBJ1-2	CASGLGAYGYTF	TGCGCCAGCGGCTTAGGGGCGTATGGCTACACCTTC
TRBV29-1	-	-	TRBJ1-4	CSAPVEAGKEKLFF	TGCAGCGCGCCTGTCGAGGCAGGGAAAGAAAAACTGTTTTTT
TRBV30	once	-	TRBJ1-2	CAWGGGGGYTF	TGTGCCTGGGGAGGTGGCGGGGGCTACACCTTC
TRBV30	-	-	TRBJ2-1	CAWSRGPVYEQFF	TGTGCCTGGAGTCGAGGGCCCGTCTATGAGCAGTTCTTC
TRBV25-1	few	-	TRBJ1-1	CASRGGGNTEAFF	TGTGCCAGCAGAGGGGGGGGGAACACTGAAGCTTTCTTT
TRBV7-8	-	-	TRBJ2-7	CASSPWGVGSYEQYF	TGTGCCAGCAGCCCCTGGGGGGTTGGCTCCTACGAGCAGTACTTC
TRBV12-2	-	-	TRBJ1-1	CASRLARGLMNTEAFF	TGTGCAAGTCGCTTAGCGAGAGGGCTCATGAACACTGAAGCTTTCTTT
TRBV10-3	-	TRBD1	TRBJ2-3	CAISPTGDTDTQYF	TGTGCCATCAGTCCGACAGGGGACACAGATACGCAGTATTTT
TRBV5-4	-	TRBD1	TRBJ2-5	CASSLAIRDRLQETQYF	TGTGCCAGCAGCTTGGCAATACGGGACAGACTACAAGAGACCCAGTACTTC
TRBV6-1	-	TRBD1	TRBJ1-1	CASSESPTGGTEAFF	TGTGCCAGCAGTGAAAGTCCCACAGGGGGCACTGAAGCTTTCTTT
TRBV5-1	-	TRBD1	TRBJ2-1	CASSSGTGGGNEQFF	TGCGCCAGCAGCTCCGGGACAGGGGGCGGAAATGAGCAGTTCTTC